This entry describes one T cell receptor beta chain. Its antigen remains unknown. Germline V lookup: CDR1 LNHNV, CDR2 YYDKDF (reference sequence). Trimming removed 0 bases at V and 10 bases at J, with 15 bases between. The CDR3 totals 14 residues. This specimen comes from a study of cytomegalovirus exposure and HLA in healthy donors. Use of 60 Vbeta and 13 Jbeta primers characterized the PCR. Libraries were prepared by immunoSEQ multiplex PCR; TCRdb keeps only in-frame clonotypes and omits some of them. Altogether about 130,000 clones are present, more than 80% being singletons, with the ten largest covering 1%. Regarding the study as a whole: Common viral pathogens (according to a later analysis) appeared linked to several of the most significant clusters.

Sequenced input: PBMCs. The origin of this receptor is a middle-aged man in good health and CMV-seronegative. The chain uses TRBV15 and TRBJ1-1, with a tentative D call TRBD1 (5 bases). The CDR3 DNA reads as TGTGCCACCAGCAGAGATCGGGACTTCGGCCTAGCTTTCTTT. Protein product: CATSRDRDFGLAFF.